This passage covers 14 T cell receptor beta chains from one sample sequenced in a study of blood T cell repertoires in COVID-19. Generated by immunoSEQ multiplex PCR, the TCRdb table keeps only in-frame clones and is missing some. Of more than 250,000 clones in the sample, roughly 83% were seen once. Sequencing used peripheral blood. The receptor source for this set is a man aged 55 to 70 who had recovered from COVID-19.

This chain joins TRBV5-6 and TRBJ2-7, with 7 positions matching TRBD1. The germline V gene encodes CDR1 SGHDT and CDR2 YYEEEE. The CDR3 totals 14 residues. Losses at the gene ends were 5 bases for V and 6 bases for J; bases not matched to a gene: 11. The DNA for the CDR3 is TGTGCCAGCAGTCCGACAGGGCGATCGGGCGAGCAGTACTTC. It specifies CASSPTGRSGEQYF.

The chain is built from TRBV7-9 and TRBJ2-5; D possibly corresponds to TRBD1 (5 bases). The length of the CDR3 is 16 residues. Trimming removed 2 bases at V and 5 bases at J, with 18 bases between. Germline values: CDR1 SEHNR, CDR2 FQNEAQ (reference sequence). DNA for the CDR3: TGTGCCAGCAGCTTATATACAGGAGCGCGTACGGAGACCCAGTACTTC. It codes for CASSLYTGARTETQYF.

The CDR3 sequence: CASRQQGPVYGYTF. DNA of the CDR3: TGTGCCAGCAGGCAACAGGGACCAGTCTATGGCTACACCTTC. This sequence joins TRBV28 and TRBJ1-2; tentative D call: TRBD1 (6 bases). V was shortened by 6 bases and J by 4 bases, with 15 bases between the two germline ends. Germline lookup yields CDR1 MDHEN and CDR2 SYDVKM. The CDR3 covers 14 residues.

V is TRBV3-1 (or the pseudogene TRBV3-2) and J is TRBJ1-1; D is perhaps TRBD1 (6 bases). CDR3 size: 18 residues. Germline V gene sequence: CDR1 LGHDT, CDR2 YNNKEL (reference sequence). V lost 4 bases and J 5 bases, leaving 26 bases between the germline ends. DNA of the CDR3: TGTGCCAGCAGCCTTGGGGCAGGGGTTGGGGCTCTGAGGACTGAAGCTTTCTTT. Protein product: CASSLGAGVGALRTEAFF.

V gene TRBV19 combines with J gene TRBJ2-4, with D possibly TRBD1 on 5 matching bases. V lost 5 bases and J lost 16, with 18 bases in between. CDR1 and CDR2 from the germline V gene are LNHDA and SQIVND (reference sequence). This CDR3 is 12 amino acids long. The DNA of the CDR3 is TGTGCCAGTAGTCGACAGAACACCAATTTCTACTTC. Residues: CASSRQNTNFYF.

The CDR3 bases are TGTGCCAGCAGCTTAGACGCCAGAGAGACCCAGTACTTC. This translates into CASSLDARETQYF. This chain links TRBV11-2 with TRBJ2-5; D ambiguous. The CDR3 has 13 amino acids. V was trimmed by 0 bases and J by 4 bases, leaving 6 bases between them. Germline V gene data show CDR1 as SGHAT and CDR2 as FQNNGV. Based on the CDR3 plus reference TRBV11-2 and TRBJ2-5, the full variable domain is EAGVAQSPRYKIIEKRQSVAFWCNPISGHATLYWYQQILGQGPKLLIQFQNNGVVDDSQLPKDRFSAERLKGVDSTLKIQPAKLEDSAVYLCASSLDARETQYFGPGTRLLVL.

The chain couples TRBV14 to TRBJ2-7; TRBD2 agrees at 8 bases. The CDR3 runs to 15 residues. Trimming cost V 4 bases and J 2 bases; bases outside gene matches: 7. CDR1 is SGHDN and CDR2 is FVKESK in the germline V gene. CDR3 in amino acids: CASSPPGGGPYEQYF. Written as DNA, the CDR3 is TGTGCCAGCAGCCCCCCCGGGGGGGGCCCCTACGAGCAGTACTTC. The variable domain in full, completed from reference TRBV14 and TRBJ2-7, reads EAGVTQFPSHSVIEKGQTVTLRCDPISGHDNLYWYRRVMGKEIKFLLHFVKESKQDESGMPNNRFLAERTGGTYSTLKVQPAELEDSGVYFCASSPPGGGPYEQYFGPGTRLTVT.

This chain connects TRBV11-2 to TRBJ2-5; 15 nucleotides align to TRBD2. The CDR3 sequence is 18 residues long. With V trimmed by 0 bases and J by 4 bases, 6 bases remained unmatched. Per germline, CDR1 SGHAT and CDR2 FQNNGV. The CDR3 region has the DNA TGTGCCAGCAGCTTAGATCTGGGACTAGCGGGAGGAGGAGAGACCCAGTACTTC. Protein sequence: CASSLDLGLAGGGETQYF.

The chain links TRBV2 to TRBJ1-3; D gene unclear. V was clipped by 2 bases and J by 2 bases, with 10 bases between them. CDR3 length equals 15 residues. Germline lookup yields CDR1 SNHLY and CDR2 FYNNEI. CDR3 nucleotides: TGTGCCAGCAGTGAATTTCGGGGAGCTGGAAACACCATATATTTT. Residues: CASSEFRGAGNTIYF.

The rearrangement uses TRBV7-8 and TRBJ2-7; TRBD1 aligns across 9 bases. The CDR3 contains 16 residues. Germline V gene lookup returns CDR1 SGHVS and CDR2 FQNEAQ. V lost 2 bases and J lost 2; bases outside the gene matches: 7. CDR3 DNA: TGTGCCAGCAGCTTACCGGACAGGGGTGATACCTACGAGCAGTACTTC. This gives the protein CASSLPDRGDTYEQYF.

CDR3 loop: CAWSAFGTTVNEQFF. CDR3 DNA sequence: TGTGCCTGGAGTGCATTTGGGACTACTGTTAATGAGCAGTTCTTC. The V gene is TRBV30, the J gene TRBJ2-1; 7 nucleotides match TRBD2. There are 15 residues in the CDR3. The germline V gene has CDR1 GTSNPN and CDR2 SVGIG (reference sequence). The junction had 10 bases not matched to a gene; V was cut back by 1 base and J by 7 bases.

The V and J genes are TRBV7-2 and TRBJ2-4; TRBD2 matches 9 bases. The CDR3 has 17 amino acids. J gave up 4 bases and V 0 bases, and 7 bases lay outside the gene matches. Germline CDR1 SGHTA, CDR2 FQGNSA. CDR3 protein: CASSLAVASGGKNIQYF. For the CDR3, the DNA is TGTGCCAGCAGCTTAGCCGTCGCGAGCGGGGGGAAAAACATTCAGTACTTC.

This clone appeared once. The sample carries other DNA sequences with the same CDR3. CDR3 region: CASSLAGGRETQYF. The CDR3 nucleotides are TGTGCCAGCAGCTTAGCGGGAGGACGAGAGACCCAGTACTTC. This chain uses TRBV7-9 with TRBJ2-5; D might be TRBD2 (6 bases). CDR1 and CDR2 (germline): SEHNR, FQNEAQ (reference sequence). Trimming cost V 0 bases and J 4 bases, with 9 bases left between them. This CDR3 is 14 amino acids long.

The chain uses TRBV3-1 (or the pseudogene TRBV3-2) and TRBJ2-2, with a weak D call TRBD2 (5 bases). Trimming removed 4 bases from V and 4 bases from J, with 22 bases in between. The CDR3 contains 18 residues. Germline V lookup: CDR1 LGHDT, CDR2 YNNKEL (reference sequence). CDR3 sequence reads: CASSRVQGSSVSTGELFF. The CDR3 nucleotides read TGTGCCAGCAGCCGGGTCCAAGGGAGCTCCGTAAGCACCGGGGAGCTGTTTTTT.